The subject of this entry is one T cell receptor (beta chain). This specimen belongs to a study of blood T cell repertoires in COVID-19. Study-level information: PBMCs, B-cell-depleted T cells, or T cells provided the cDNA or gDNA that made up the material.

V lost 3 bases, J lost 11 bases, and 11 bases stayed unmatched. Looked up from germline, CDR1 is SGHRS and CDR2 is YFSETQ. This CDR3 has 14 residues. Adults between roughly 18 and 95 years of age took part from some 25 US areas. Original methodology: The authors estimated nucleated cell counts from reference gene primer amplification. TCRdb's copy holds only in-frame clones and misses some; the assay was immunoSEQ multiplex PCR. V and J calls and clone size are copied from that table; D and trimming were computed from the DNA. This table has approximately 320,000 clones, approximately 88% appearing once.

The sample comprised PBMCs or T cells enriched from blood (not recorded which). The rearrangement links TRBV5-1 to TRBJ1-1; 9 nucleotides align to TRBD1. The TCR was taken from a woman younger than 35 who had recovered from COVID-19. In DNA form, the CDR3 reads TGCGCCAGCAGCTCCCAAAGACAGGGGGATGGGGCTTTCTTT. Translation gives CASSSQRQGDGAFF.